The present entry profiles one T cell receptor beta chain with its context. Its antigen is unidentified. Quantitative 5'-RACE with molecular barcodes was used to make the TCR beta libraries. MiXCR, applied by TCRdb to the 5' RACE reads, yields one record per CDR3 protein. The repertoire holds 150,000 to 200,000 distinct CDR3 sequences, with more than 9% as singletons. The sample comes from a study of CD8 T cells in ankylosing spondylitis. General study findings and limits: A subset of motif variants has previously been described in the synovial fluid and blood of reactive arthritis. Blood of patients with ankylosing spondylitis appeared to be characterized by a TCR beta motif of several highly homologous variants. Researchers reportedly found disease-linked clones significantly enriched in matched ankylosing spondylitis synovial fluid.

Germline values: CDR1 DFQATT, CDR2 SNEGSKA (reference sequence). V shed 5 bases, J shed 3 bases, and the junction held 3 bases outside the gene matches. The CDR3 is made up of 14 amino acids. The sequence derives from a male donor with ankylosing spondylitis or in good health (not recorded which). The sequenced material came from blood, either unsorted or a sorted T cell fraction (not recorded which). The chain is built from TRBV20-1 and TRBJ2-1; 11 bases are a match to TRBD2. Here the CDR3 reads CSALGTSGYNEQFF. The CDR3 DNA follows: TGCAGTGCTCTCGGGACTAGCGGCTACAATGAGCAGTTCTTC.